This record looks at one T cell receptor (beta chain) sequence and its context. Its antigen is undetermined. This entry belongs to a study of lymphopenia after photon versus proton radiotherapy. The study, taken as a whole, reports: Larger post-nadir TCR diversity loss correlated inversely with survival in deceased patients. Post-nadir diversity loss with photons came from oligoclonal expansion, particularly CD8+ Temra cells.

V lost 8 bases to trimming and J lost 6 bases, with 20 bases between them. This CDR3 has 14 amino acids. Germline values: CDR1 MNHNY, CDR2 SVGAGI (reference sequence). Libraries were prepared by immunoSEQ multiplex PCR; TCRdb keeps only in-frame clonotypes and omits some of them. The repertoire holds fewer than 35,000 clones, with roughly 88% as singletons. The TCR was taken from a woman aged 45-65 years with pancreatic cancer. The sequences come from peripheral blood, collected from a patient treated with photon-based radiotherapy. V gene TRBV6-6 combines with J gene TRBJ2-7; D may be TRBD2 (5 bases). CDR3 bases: TGTGCCAGCGCCTCGATTGAGGGCAAGGGCGAGCAGTACTTC. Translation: CASASIEGKGEQYF.